The present T cell receptor (beta chain) was sequenced within a study of shared clonotypes between healthy human individuals (dated by TCRdb to about 2020). In the study overall: The cohort comprised two women and a few men aged 18 to 49 years. For each donor, three plates each were used for CD4 naive and CD4 memory, two plates were used for CD8 naive, and one plate was used for CD8 memory. To increase sequencing depth and limit assay-specific biases, different laboratories used diverse techniques to prepare libraries and sequence TCR repertoires. Between about 0.85 and 10 billion PBMCs per donor were obtained by leukapheresis. To estimate repertoire size and how much clonotype sharing occurs between individuals, the study deeply sequenced the blood TCR repertoires of several healthy adults. The research as a whole found: The small number of donors limited the genetic and exposure-history diversity represented. Around 5.4% of naive CD4, 3.5% of naive CD8, roughly 2.4% of memory CD4, and 0.35% to 0.4% of memory CD8 clonotypes were shared across several donors. Higher generation probabilities were observed for clonotypes shared by all four sorted-subset donors than for non-shared clonotypes. Estimated clonotype richness was generally larger for naive than for memory subsets. Pairwise subsampling indicated that sequencing depth was expected to affect the degree of clonotype sharing among donors. Rarefaction of sorted-subset datasets indicated incomplete sequencing despite the large sequencing depth. Only blood was sampled, and tissue TCR repertoires likely differ from those in blood.

Using the deep immunoSEQ assay, TCR CDR3 regions were amplified from genomic DNA by multiplex PCR. For each cell subset, the extracted genomic DNA was distributed evenly across all wells of several immunoSEQ 96-well plates, and each plate served as one replicate. For sorted subsets, 150 to 250 ng of genomic DNA, equivalent to some 33,000 T cell genomes, went into each replicate PCR. Purified libraries were measured with a Qubit 3.0 fluorometer, size-checked on a Bioanalyzer 2100, and measured again with the KAPA Library Quantification kit. Every immunoSEQ 96-well plate was sequenced on a separate single-read 150-cycle Illumina NextSeq 550 flow cell. The authors' analysis ran thus. The immunoSEQ output contained only junctional sequences without quality scores, so filtering could not match that applied to full-length reads. Sequences were annotated with PyIR, a Python wrapper for IgBLAST v1.9, using IMGT germline references to assign V/J genes and CDR3. Reads were removed for weak V/J assignments (E-value above 1e-6), missing CDR3, stop codons, out-of-frame junctions, or ambiguous translated residues. V3J clonotypes were defined as sequences sharing the same inferred V gene, J gene, and CDR3 amino acid sequence. Percentage overlap between repertoires was calculated by dividing the number of shared unique clonotypes by the size of the smaller repertoire. Repertoire richness was assessed with RTK rarefaction, the Chao1 estimator, and Recon v2.1 estimates of unobserved clonotypes. Generation probabilities were computed with OLGA for all TCRbeta clonotypes obtained by the gDNA method from four donors. TCRdb took this table from immuneACCESS and kept in-frame rearrangements with V and J called. Such tables lack part of the clones; where checked against another copy, unresolved V genes explain under half of the gap, and the rest is unexplained. V, J and clone size were drawn from that table, and D and trimming were deduced from the DNA. A total of under 2.5 million clones appear in this sample, roughly 90% of them only once. About 0.36% of the sample goes to the ten largest clones.

A remark on this clone: Its binding antigen is unknown. Base qualities are not at hand, and no much larger clone is one base apart.

From the cysteine through the phenylalanine, the CDR3 covers 15 amino acids. This entry keeps only the CDR3 DNA: 45 bases, framed from base 1. Via the germline V gene (reference sequence), CDR1 is PRHDT and CDR2 FYEKMQ. Relative to germline, V is missing 5 bases and J is missing 4 bases, with 6 bases of the junction outside any gene match. The donors were healthy, HIV-negative adults who had no recently reported acute infections or vaccinations. Only Caucasian adults living in Nashville, Tennessee, USA were represented among the donors. CD4+ T cells were enriched by magnetic negative selection, after which naive cells were positively selected on CD45RA and the negative fraction was taken as the memory subset. After blood collection by leukapheresis, PBMCs were isolated using Ficoll-Histopaque density gradient centrifugation and then cryopreserved in the vapor phase of liquid nitrogen. Analytical flow cytometry was used to check the purity and quantity of every magnetically sorted T cell population. Genomic DNA was isolated from each sorted fraction and quantified by UV absorbance on a Nanodrop 2000c.

The chain employs TRBV13 and TRBJ2-5; 11 of the junction bases match TRBD1. Source material: naive CD4+ T cells from PBMCs. This specimen's cell subset or site label, interpreted: CD45RA+ positively selected. The receptor comes from a man younger than 35 in good health. Some clones in this sample may be carry-over from other donors' samples. For the CDR3, the sequence is CASSRYGQGAETQYF. The sequenced DNA: TGTGCCAGCAGCAGATACGGACAGGGGGCAGAGACCCAGTACTTC.